The 21 T cell receptor beta chains reported below all come from one sample, sequenced in a study of metastatic and nonmetastatic thyroid tumors. TCRdb re-clonotyped the PCR reads through MiXCR. The sample includes tens of thousands of clones, about 23% of them seen just once. Not a single patient had been given any form of treatment at any point before undergoing thyroid surgery. The sample consisted of blood. These receptors came from a male donor with papillary thyroid cancer or a benign thyroid nodule (not recorded which). Some clones in this sample may be carry-over from other donors' samples.

This clone was detected ten times or more. The rearrangement joins TRBV29-1 to TRBJ2-7; TRBD2 agrees at 9 bases. CDR1 and CDR2 (germline): SQVTM, ANQGSEA. This CDR3 spans 15 amino acids. Trimming removed 4 bases from V and 3 bases from J; junction bases left unmatched: 10. Written as DNA, the CDR3 is TGCAGCGTTGTCCCTGATGGCGGGAGGGGCTACGAGCAGTACTTC. Translating it yields CSVVPDGGRGYEQYF.

The gene calls are TRBV20-1 and TRBJ1-1; 9 nucleotides line up with TRBD1. CDR1 and CDR2 from the germline V gene are DFQATT and SNEGSKA (reference sequence). The CDR3 has 13 amino acids. The J segment lost 5 bases and the V segment lost 6 bases, leaving 7 bases of the junction unmatched. For the CDR3, the DNA is TGCAGTGCGAAACGGGACAGGGAGACTGAAGCTTTCTTT. It is translated as CSAKRDRETEAFF.

This clone was seen ten or more times. The rearrangement uses TRBV7-2 and TRBJ1-6; 7 bases align to TRBD1. V was pared by 4 bases and J by 7 bases, with 7 bases of the junction left unmatched. Germline V gene sequence: CDR1 SGHTA, CDR2 FQGNSA. The CDR3 is 15 amino acids. In nucleotides, the CDR3 is TGTGCCAGCAGCTACACAGGGGCAAGAAATTCACCCCTCCACTTT. It yields the protein CASSYTGARNSPLHF.

The V call is TRBV19, the J call TRBJ2-2; 13 bases fit TRBD2. The CDR3 runs 16 residues. The ends lost 5 bases at V and 6 bases at J; junction bases unmatched: 6. Germline-derived CDR1 and CDR2 are LNHDA and SQIVND (reference sequence). The CDR3 protein is CASSSRTSGSAGELFF. DNA for the CDR3: TGTGCCAGTAGTTCCCGGACTAGCGGGAGTGCCGGGGAGCTGTTTTTT. Variable domain in full (rest from reference TRBV19 and TRBJ2-2): DGGITQSPKYLFRKEGQNVTLSCEQNLNHDAMYWYRQDPGQGLRLIYYSQIVNDFQKGDIAEGYSVSREKKESFPLTVTSAQKNPTAFYLCASSSRTSGSAGELFFGEGSRLTVL.

Many counts were recorded for this clone. The chain recombines TRBV19 with TRBJ2-1, with 9 nucleotides matching TRBD2. Germline CDR1 is LNHDA and CDR2 is SQIVND (reference sequence). This CDR3 comprises 16 residues. The J segment lost 6 bases and the V segment lost 5 bases, leaving 11 bases of the junction unmatched. The CDR3 here is CASSPRGGGTLNEQFF. CDR3 DNA sequence: TGTGCCAGTAGTCCGCGGGGGGGCGGAACACTCAATGAGCAGTTCTTC.

This clone was seen many times. The V gene is TRBV6-1, the J gene TRBJ2-6, with D perhaps matching TRBD1 (6 bases). V lost 7 bases and J 0 bases, leaving 10 bases between the germline ends. The CDR3 has 15 residues. The germline CDR1 and CDR2 sequences are MNHNS and SASEGT. The CDR3 sequence: CASTEGGSGANVLTF. The CDR3 coding sequence is TGTGCCAGCACCGAAGGGGGCTCTGGGGCCAACGTCCTGACTTTC.

V is TRBV20-1 and J is TRBJ1-1; TRBD1 matches at 9 bases. CDR1 is DFQATT, CDR2 SNEGSKA, per germline (reference sequence). There are 13 residues in the CDR3. Trimming took 4 bases from V and 1 from J; bases not matched to a gene: 1. CDR3 in amino acids: CSAIQGANTEAFF. In nucleotides, the CDR3 is TGCAGTGCTATACAGGGGGCGAACACTGAAGCTTTCTTT.

The CDR3 protein is CSVAGEGNEQFF. The DNA for the CDR3 is TGCAGTGTGGCGGGAGAAGGGAATGAGCAGTTCTTC. V gene TRBV20-1 combines with J gene TRBJ2-1; 7 nucleotides match TRBD2. Trimming cost V 7 bases and J 7 bases; bases outside gene matches: 7. The CDR3 covers 12 residues. Germline V gives CDR1 DFQATT, CDR2 SNEGSKA (reference sequence).

A remark on this clone: This may arise from a read error, as a much more abundant clone is one base away. The chain couples TRBV18 to TRBJ2-6; D gene unclear. Trimming cost V 10 bases and J 0 bases, with 10 bases left between them. The CDR3 sequence is 14 residues long. Germline-derived CDR1 and CDR2 are KGHSH and LQKENI. The CDR3 here is CANLLSSGANVLTF. CDR3 DNA: TGTGCCAACTTACTTAGCTCTGGGGCCAACGTCCTGACTTTC.

The chain employs TRBV5-1 and TRBJ2-1; 9 bases match TRBD2. The CDR3 loop spans 15 amino acids. Per the germline V gene, CDR1 is SGHRS and CDR2 is YFSETQ. The J segment lost 6 bases and the V segment lost 3 bases, leaving 7 bases of the junction unmatched. Written as DNA, the CDR3 is TGCGCCAGCAGCTCAAAGAGCGGGGGGCGCAATGAGCAGTTCTTC. Its protein product is CASSSKSGGRNEQFF.

The chain recombines TRBV11-1 with TRBJ1-1; D gene ambiguous. This CDR3 spans 15 amino acids. Germline loops: CDR1 SGHAT, CDR2 FQDESV (reference sequence). Trimming removed 5 bases at V and 0 bases at J, with 13 bases between. CDR3 residues: CASSAGMFMNTEAFF. The CDR3 coding sequence is TGTGCCAGCAGCGCCGGAATGTTCATGAACACTGAAGCTTTCTTT.

This clone has more than one count but fewer than ten. The rearrangement uses TRBV2 and TRBJ1-5; D is unresolved. The germline CDR1 and CDR2 sequences are SNHLY and FYNNEI. The CDR3 spans 13 residues. Between the trimmed V and J ends, which lost 6 bases and 5 bases, there was a span of 11 bases. The CDR3, as DNA: TGTGCCAGCAGAACGGACGCTGATCAGCCCCAGCATTTT. Its protein product is CASRTDADQPQHF.

The chain links TRBV11-2 to TRBJ2-5; 8 nucleotides line up with TRBD1. V shed 3 bases, J shed 5 bases, and the junction held 11 bases outside the gene matches. CDR3 length equals 16 residues. Germline V gene data show CDR1 as SGHAT and CDR2 as FQNNGV. CDR3 in amino acids: CASSFARDRMGETQYF. CDR3 coding DNA: TGTGCCAGCAGCTTTGCCCGGGACAGGATGGGGGAGACCCAGTACTTC.

This clone has a count of ten or more. The rearrangement links TRBV5-1 to TRBJ1-6; 9 bases map to TRBD1. The CDR3 contains 14 residues. Germline CDR1 is SGHRS and CDR2 is YFSETQ. The trim removed 4 bases at V and 6 bases at J, leaving 2 bases unmatched. Written as DNA, the CDR3 is TGCGCCAGCAGCGGACAGGGGTCTAATTCACCCCTCCACTTT. This encodes CASSGQGSNSPLHF.

Only a few counts were recorded for this clone. This rearrangement joins TRBV19 to TRBJ1-5, with TRBD1 matching 8 bases. V was clipped by 5 bases and J by 9 bases; unmatched bases: 9. This CDR3 contains 14 residues. Germline values: CDR1 LNHDA, CDR2 SQIVND (reference sequence). The CDR3 is CASSGTGGARPQHF. The CDR3 region has the DNA TGTGCCAGTAGTGGAACAGGGGGAGCTCGGCCCCAGCATTTT.

This clone was seen at least ten times. This CDR3 is also generated by other DNA sequences in the sample. The chain carries TRBV24-1 and TRBJ1-4, with 10 bases fitting TRBD1. V shed 3 bases, J shed 7 bases, and the junction held 4 bases outside the gene matches. Germline V gene sequence: CDR1 KGHDR, CDR2 SFDVKD. CDR3 length: 15 residues. The CDR3 DNA is TGTGCCACCAGTGATCCGGACAGGGGGGCTGAAAAACTGTTTTTT. As protein: CATSDPDRGAEKLFF.

In its sample, this clone was seen a few times. The chain carries TRBV12-3 or TRBV12-4 and TRBJ2-7; 15 nucleotides match TRBD2. V lost 5 bases to trimming and J lost 4 bases; unmatched junction nucleotides: 6. The CDR3 spans 16 residues. The CDR3 protein is CASSDGGTSGRYEQYF. The CDR3 DNA sequence: TGTGCCAGCAGTGATGGGGGGACTAGCGGGAGGTACGAGCAGTACTTC.

At least ten counts were recorded for this clone. This sample includes further DNA sequences coding for the same CDR3. This chain joins TRBV10-1 and TRBJ2-3; 8 positions match TRBD2. CDR3 length: 16 amino acids. V was clipped by 8 bases and J by 0 bases; unmatched bases: 10. From germline, CDR1 is WNHNN and CDR2 SYGVQD (reference sequence). The CDR3 DNA reads as TGCGCCAGCTCCGGGGGGGGAGGCACTAGCACAGATACGCAGTATTTT. Residues: CASSGGGGTSTDTQYF.

This clone was recorded a few times. J is TRBJ2-7 and V is TRBV6-2 or TRBV6-3, with 14 positions matching TRBD2. This CDR3 contains 16 residues. Trimming cost V 2 bases and J 4 bases; bases outside gene matches: 4. Germline values: CDR1 MNHEY, CDR2 SVGEGT. The CDR3 coding sequence is TGTGCCAGCAGTTACGATGGGACTAGCGGGAGATACGAGCAGTACTTC. It yields the protein CASSYDGTSGRYEQYF.

In its sample, this clone ranks as large. J is TRBJ2-7 and V is TRBV12-3 or TRBV12-4; TRBD1 might be the D (6 bases). The V end lost 2 bases, the J end lost 3 bases, and 14 bases lay between the germline ends. The CDR3 consists of 15 residues. This CDR3 is CASSLQTDSYYEQYF. For the CDR3, the DNA is TGTGCCAGCAGTTTACAAACGGACAGTTACTACGAGCAGTACTTC.

Comments on this clone: No conserved phenylalanine or tryptophan is present at the end of the CDR3, so a read error is the likely explanation. The rearrangement joins TRBV6-1 to TRBJ1-5; D is unresolved. Germline V gene data show CDR1 as MNHNS and CDR2 as SASEGT. Trimming took 1 base from V and 0 from J, leaving 13 bases between them. This CDR3 has 17 residues. The CDR3 is CASSEGKAAYSNQPQHS. CDR3 sequence (DNA): TGTGCCAGCAGTGAAGGGAAAGCGGCCTATAGCAATCAGCCCCAGCATTCT.